This TCR beta chain stems from a study of monozygotic twins with cystic fibrosis. Study-level background: Libraries were built from roughly 2.8 micrograms of fragmented DNA using around 14 PCR cycles. General observations from the study: No link emerged between shared CDR3 counts and age, concordance or severity. Nucleotide-identical clonotype sharing was significantly higher within monozygotic CF twin pairs than between unrelated CF individuals. Clonality was generally low (median roughly 0.01), higher in the most severe patients.

Germline CDR1 reads MNHEY; CDR2 reads SMNVEV (reference sequence). The CDR3 is 14 residues long. V was shortened by 5 bases and J by 6 bases, with 16 bases between the two germline ends. Profiling relied on immunoSEQ multiplex PCR, and the TCRdb table lists in-frame clones only, not all of them. The table lists about 36,000 clones, 80% to 95% of them singletons, with under 0.25% in the top ten. A note on this clone: Its antigen is unidentified.

This chain joins TRBV27 and TRBJ1-1; TRBD1 is a possible D gene (6 bases). This sequence originates from a boy aged 2 to 9 with cystic fibrosis. The sample was blood. CDR3 sequence: CASSGRGGHAEAFF. The CDR3 region has the DNA TGTGCCAGCAGTGGTCGAGGGGGTCACGCTGAAGCTTTCTTT.